The clone carrying this TCR beta chain turned up a few times. This sample stems from a study of shared clonotypes between healthy human individuals. Samples underwent the assay at deep level. Replicate sorted-subset PCRs were loaded with around 210 ng DNA, 30,000 or so T cell genomes. Data came from immunoSEQ multiplex PCR; TCRdb stores just in-frame clones and leaves some out. In the table there are millions of clones, 90% to 95% of which are singletons. V gave up 4 bases and J gave up 0 bases; unmatched junction bases: 5. Germline V gene lookup returns CDR1 ENHRY and CDR2 SYGVKD. The CDR3 loop spans 15 amino acids.

The rearrangement uses TRBV10-3 and TRBJ1-1, with TRBD1 matching over 7 bases. This sequence originates from a man aged 18 to 29 in good health. Sequenced: naive CD4+ T cells sorted from blood. Subset denoted: CD45RA+ positively selected. CDR3 coding DNA: TGTGCCATCAGTGGGGACAGCCTCATGAACACTGAAGCTTTCTTT. This encodes CAISGDSLMNTEAFF.